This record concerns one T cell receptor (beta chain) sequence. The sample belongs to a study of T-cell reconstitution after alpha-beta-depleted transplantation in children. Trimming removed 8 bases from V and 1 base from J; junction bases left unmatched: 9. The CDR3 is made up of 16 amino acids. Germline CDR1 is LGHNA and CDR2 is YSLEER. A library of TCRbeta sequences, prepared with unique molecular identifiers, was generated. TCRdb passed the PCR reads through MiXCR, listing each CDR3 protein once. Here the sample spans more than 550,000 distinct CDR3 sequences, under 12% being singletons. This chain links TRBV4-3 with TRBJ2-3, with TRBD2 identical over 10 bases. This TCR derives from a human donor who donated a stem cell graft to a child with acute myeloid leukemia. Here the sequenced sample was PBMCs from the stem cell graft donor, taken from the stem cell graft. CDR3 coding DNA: TGCGCCAGCGCCCGACTAGCGGGCGTAGGCACAGATACGCAGTATTTT. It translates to CASARLAGVGTDTQYF.